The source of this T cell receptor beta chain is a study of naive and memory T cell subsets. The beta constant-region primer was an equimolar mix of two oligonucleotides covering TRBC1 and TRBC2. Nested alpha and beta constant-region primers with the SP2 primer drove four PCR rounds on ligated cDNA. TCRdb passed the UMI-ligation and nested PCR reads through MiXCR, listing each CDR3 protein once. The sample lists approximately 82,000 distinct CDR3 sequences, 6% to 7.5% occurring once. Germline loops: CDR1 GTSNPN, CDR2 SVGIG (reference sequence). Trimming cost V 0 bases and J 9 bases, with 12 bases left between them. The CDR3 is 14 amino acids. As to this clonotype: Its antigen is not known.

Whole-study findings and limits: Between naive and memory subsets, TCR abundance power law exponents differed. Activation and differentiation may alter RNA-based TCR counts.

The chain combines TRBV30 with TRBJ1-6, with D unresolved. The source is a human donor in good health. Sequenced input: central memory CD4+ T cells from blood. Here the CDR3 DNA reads TGTGCCTGGAGTGTAAGAGGACGGATTTCACCCCTCCACTTT. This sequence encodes CAWSVRGRISPLHF.